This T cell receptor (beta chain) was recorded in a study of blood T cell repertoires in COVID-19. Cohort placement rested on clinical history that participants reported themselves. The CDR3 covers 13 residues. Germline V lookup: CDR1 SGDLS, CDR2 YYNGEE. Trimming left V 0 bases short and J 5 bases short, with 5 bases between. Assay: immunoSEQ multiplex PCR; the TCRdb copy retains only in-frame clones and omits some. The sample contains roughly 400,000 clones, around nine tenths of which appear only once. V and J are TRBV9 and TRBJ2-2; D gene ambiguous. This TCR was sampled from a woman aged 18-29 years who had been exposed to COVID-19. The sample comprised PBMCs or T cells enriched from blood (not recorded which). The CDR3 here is CASSVDPTGELFF. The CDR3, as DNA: TGTGCCAGCAGCGTAGATCCAACCGGGGAGCTGTTTTTT.